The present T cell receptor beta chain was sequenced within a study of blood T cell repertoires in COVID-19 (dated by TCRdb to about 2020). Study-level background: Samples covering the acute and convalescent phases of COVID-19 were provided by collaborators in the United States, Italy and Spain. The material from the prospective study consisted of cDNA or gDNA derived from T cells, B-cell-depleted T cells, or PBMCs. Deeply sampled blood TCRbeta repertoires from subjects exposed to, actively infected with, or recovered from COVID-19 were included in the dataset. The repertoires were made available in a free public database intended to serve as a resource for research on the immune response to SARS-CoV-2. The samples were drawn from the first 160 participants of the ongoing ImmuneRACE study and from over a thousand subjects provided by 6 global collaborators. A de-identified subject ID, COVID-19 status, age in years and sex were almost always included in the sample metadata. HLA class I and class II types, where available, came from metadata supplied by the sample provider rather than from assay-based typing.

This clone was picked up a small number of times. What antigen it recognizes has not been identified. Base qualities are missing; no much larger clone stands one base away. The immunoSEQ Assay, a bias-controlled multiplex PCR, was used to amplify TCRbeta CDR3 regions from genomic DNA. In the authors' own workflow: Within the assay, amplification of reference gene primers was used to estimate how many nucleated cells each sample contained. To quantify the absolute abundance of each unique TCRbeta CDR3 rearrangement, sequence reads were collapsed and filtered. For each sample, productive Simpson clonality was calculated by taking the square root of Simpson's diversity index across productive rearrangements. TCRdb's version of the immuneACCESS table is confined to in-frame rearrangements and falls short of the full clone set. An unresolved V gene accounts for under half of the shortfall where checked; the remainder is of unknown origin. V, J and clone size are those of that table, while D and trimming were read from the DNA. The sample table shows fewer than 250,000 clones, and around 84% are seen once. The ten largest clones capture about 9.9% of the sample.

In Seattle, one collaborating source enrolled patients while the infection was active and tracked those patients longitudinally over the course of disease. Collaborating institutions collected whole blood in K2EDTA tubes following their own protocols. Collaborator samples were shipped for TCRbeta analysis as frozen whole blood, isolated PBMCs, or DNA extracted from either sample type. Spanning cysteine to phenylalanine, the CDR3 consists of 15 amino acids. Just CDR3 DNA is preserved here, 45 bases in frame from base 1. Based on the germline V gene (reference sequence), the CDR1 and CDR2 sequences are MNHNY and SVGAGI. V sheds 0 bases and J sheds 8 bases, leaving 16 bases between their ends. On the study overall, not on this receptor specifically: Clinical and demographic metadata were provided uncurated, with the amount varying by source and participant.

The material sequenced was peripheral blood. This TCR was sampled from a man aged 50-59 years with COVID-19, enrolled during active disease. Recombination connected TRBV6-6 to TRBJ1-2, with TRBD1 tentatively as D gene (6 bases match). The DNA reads TGTGCCAGCAGTTACTCTACAGGGAACCTGAGGGGCTACACCTTC. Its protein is CASSYSTGNLRGYTF.